The 18 T cell receptor beta chains below come from one sample, sequenced in a study of T cell responses to AZD1222 COVID-19 vaccine (TCRdb year 2021). The library relied on the immunoSEQ multiplex PCR assay. Not all clones reach the TCRdb copy of this immuneACCESS table, which keeps in-frame sequences only. Checked studies attribute under half of the gap to unresolved V genes and leave the rest unexplained. In this sample the table shows approximately 140,000 clones, around 95% of which occur a single time. The top ten clones comprise roughly 1.3% of the sample. What the time point label conveys for this sample: baseline before first vaccination. Sequenced material: peripheral blood, taken on day 0 of AZD1222 vaccination. The source is an adult in good health.

This rearrangement joins TRBV15 to TRBJ1-5, with TRBD1 as a possible D gene (6 bases). Trimming took 8 bases from V and 3 from J, leaving 14 bases between them. The length of the CDR3 is 14 residues. The germline CDR1 and CDR2 sequences are LNHNV and YYDKDF (reference sequence). Here the CDR3 reads CATGGANYNQPQHF. The DNA for the CDR3 is TGTGCCACCGGGGGGGCGAATTACAATCAGCCCCAGCATTTT.

The chain is built from TRBV2 and TRBJ2-3; D is ambiguous. CDR1 is SNHLY and CDR2 is FYNNEI in the germline V gene. CDR3 length equals 11 residues. The V end lost 6 bases, the J end lost 2 bases, and 3 bases lay between the germline ends. Here the CDR3 reads CASRTTDTQYF. CDR3 nucleotides: TGTGCCAGCAGAACCACAGATACGCAGTATTTT.

The rearrangement joins TRBV28 to TRBJ1-4; a weak D match, TRBD1 (6 bases). This CDR3 has 14 amino acids. Trimming removed 1 base at V and 4 bases at J, with 7 bases between. Germline V CDR1 and CDR2: MDHEN, SYDVKM. The DNA for the CDR3 is TGTGCCAGCAGTTTATCAGGGGTTAATGAAAAACTGTTTTTT. Protein sequence: CASSLSGVNEKLFF.

The chain is built from TRBV2 and TRBJ1-1; D call uncertain. CDR3 length equals 13 residues. Trimming stripped 6 bases from V and 0 bases from J, with 8 bases between. Per germline, CDR1 SNHLY and CDR2 FYNNEI. The CDR3 here is CASRTPLNTEAFF. For the CDR3, the DNA is TGTGCCAGCAGAACTCCTTTGAACACTGAAGCTTTCTTT.

The J gene is TRBJ2-5, the V gene TRBV5-4, with D maybe TRBD1 (6 bases). The CDR3 runs 16 residues. V was shortened by 4 bases and J by 5 bases, with 21 bases between the two germline ends. From germline, CDR1 is SGHNT and CDR2 YYREEE (reference sequence). The CDR3 region has the DNA TGTGCCAGCAGCCCCATAATGGCAGGGGACCGGGAGACCCAGTACTTC. Encoded protein: CASSPIMAGDRETQYF.

V is TRBV27 and J is TRBJ2-4, with TRBD2 matching over 13 bases. The germline gives CDR1 MNHEY, CDR2 SMNVEV (reference sequence). CDR3 length: 15 residues. Trimming cost V 6 bases and J 7 bases; bases outside gene matches: 6. The CDR3 is CASSRGLAGTNIQYF. Here the CDR3 DNA reads TGTGCCAGCAGCCGGGGACTAGCGGGAACGAACATTCAGTACTTC.

V gene TRBV15 combines with J gene TRBJ1-6, with 10 bases aligning to TRBD1. From germline, CDR1 is LNHNV and CDR2 YYDKDF (reference sequence). Trimming cost V 0 bases and J 10 bases; bases outside gene matches: 9. This CDR3 is built from 17 residues. CDR3 loop: CATSRDFQRDRGSPLHF. Here the CDR3 DNA reads TGTGCCACCAGCAGAGATTTTCAAAGGGACAGGGGCTCACCCCTCCACTTT. Complete variable domain (other parts from reference TRBV15 and TRBJ1-6): DAMVIQNPRYQVTQFGKPVTLSCSQTLNHNVMYWYQQKSSQAPKLLFHYYDKDFNNEADTPDNFQSRRPNTSFCFLDIRSPGLGDTAMYLCATSRDFQRDRGSPLHFGNGTRLTVT.

V and J are TRBV18 and TRBJ2-2; 8 positions match TRBD2. The V gene end was trimmed by 5 bases and the J gene end by 9 bases; junction bases not matched to a gene: 8. Germline CDR1 is KGHSH and CDR2 is LQKENI. The CDR3 sequence is 14 residues long. The chain's CDR3 is CASSSQAGDRELFF. The CDR3 DNA reads as TGTGCCAGCTCATCCCAAGCGGGAGACAGGGAGCTGTTTTTT.

This chain joins TRBV2 and TRBJ2-7; 10 bases are a match to TRBD1. This CDR3 comprises 14 residues. With V trimmed by 6 bases and J by 2 bases, 4 bases remained unmatched. Germline assignment: CDR1 SNHLY and CDR2 FYNNEI. CDR3 nucleotide sequence: TGTGCCAGCAGCGCCGGGACAGGGGCCTACGAGCAGTACGTC. This encodes CASSAGTGAYEQYV.

This chain connects TRBV7-9 to TRBJ2-1; no definite D call. There are 15 residues in the CDR3. Trimming pared 4 bases from V and 4 bases from J, leaving 14 bases between. CDR1 and CDR2 (germline): SEHNR, FQNEAQ (reference sequence). As DNA, the CDR3 is TGTGCCAGCAGCTCATCGGTCCCAAGGTACAATGAGCAGTTCTTC. Translation gives CASSSSVPRYNEQFF.

The gene calls are TRBV19 and TRBJ1-5; TRBD1 matches at 10 bases. Germline assignment: CDR1 LNHDA and CDR2 SQIVND (reference sequence). The junction had 6 bases not matched to a gene; V was cut back by 3 bases and J by 1 base. The CDR3 is 17 residues long. The CDR3 coding sequence is TGTGCCAGTAGTATGAGAGGGGACAGGGGAAGCAATCAGCCCCAGCATTTT. It encodes CASSMRGDRGSNQPQHF.

The V and J genes are TRBV10-2 and TRBJ2-3; TRBD1 aligns across 7 bases. There are 15 residues in the CDR3. CDR1 is WSHSY, CDR2 SAAADI, per germline. Germline trimming cut 5 bases from V and 0 bases from J; bases unmatched to any gene: 5. In nucleotides, the CDR3 is TGCGCCAGCAGTCAGCAGGGGGTGAGCACAGATACGCAGTATTTT. Its protein is CASSQQGVSTDTQYF.

This chain joins TRBV6-2 or TRBV6-3 and TRBJ1-5; D gene uncertain. Per germline, CDR1 MNHEY and CDR2 SVGEGT. V lost 6 bases to trimming and J lost 9 bases, with 9 bases between them. The CDR3 totals 11 residues. The CDR3 DNA reads as TGTGCCAGCAGCGACCCGTGGCCCCAGCATTTT. The encoded protein is CASSDPWPQHF.

The genes are TRBV19 and TRBJ2-3; D unresolved. This CDR3 has 14 amino acids. The V and J ends lost 2 bases and 2 bases respectively, with 8 bases between them. Per the germline V gene, CDR1 is LNHDA and CDR2 is SQIVND (reference sequence). For the CDR3, the DNA is TGTGCCAGTAGTATAAAACAAGTCACAGATACGCAGTATTTT. Protein product: CASSIKQVTDTQYF.

This chain joins TRBV19 and TRBJ1-1; 7 bases line up with TRBD1. Germline V gene sequence: CDR1 LNHDA, CDR2 SQIVND (reference sequence). This CDR3 spans 14 amino acids. V lost 5 bases, J lost 1 base, and 4 bases stayed unmatched. CDR3 in DNA: TGTGCCAGTAGTCCGACAGGGAAGAACACTGAAGCTTTCTTT. Encoded protein: CASSPTGKNTEAFF.

The chain joins TRBV5-1 to TRBJ2-5; D perhaps matches TRBD2 (6 bases). The CDR3 extends over 13 amino acids. Germline values: CDR1 SGHRS, CDR2 YFSETQ. V was trimmed by 4 bases and J by 4 bases, leaving 11 bases between them. CDR3 bases: TGCGCCAGCAGCGAGCAGGGAGGAGAGACCCAGTACTTC. Its protein is CASSEQGGETQYF.

The chain links TRBV7-8 to TRBJ2-1, with 11 bases fitting TRBD2. Germline CDR1 and CDR2: SGHVS and FQNEAQ. This CDR3 is built from 15 residues. V gave up 6 bases and J gave up 6 bases; unmatched junction bases: 7. The CDR3 region is CASRLLAGVVNEQFF. DNA of the CDR3: TGTGCCAGCAGACTACTAGCGGGAGTGGTCAATGAGCAGTTCTTC.

This clone was detected a few times. J is TRBJ2-5 and V is TRBV5-1; 14 positions match TRBD2. Germline values: CDR1 SGHRS, CDR2 YFSETQ. This CDR3 is 18 amino acids long. Unmatched junction bases numbered 11, after V lost 7 bases and J lost 0 bases. The CDR3 is CASSMGLAGAQYQETQYF. CDR3 nucleotides: TGCGCCAGCTCAATGGGACTAGCGGGGGCTCAGTACCAAGAGACCCAGTACTTC.